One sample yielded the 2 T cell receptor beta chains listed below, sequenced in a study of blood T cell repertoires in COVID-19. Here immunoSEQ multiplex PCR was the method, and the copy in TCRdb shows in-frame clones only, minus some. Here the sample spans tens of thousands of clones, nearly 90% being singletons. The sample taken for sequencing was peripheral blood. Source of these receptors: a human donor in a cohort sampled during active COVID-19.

Here the CDR3 reads CASSSDRGLETQYF. CDR3 DNA sequence: TGTGCCAGCAGCTCCGACAGGGGGTTAGAGACCCAGTACTTC. The genes are TRBV7-9 and TRBJ2-5; 9 nucleotides align to TRBD1. From germline, CDR1 is SEHNR and CDR2 FQNEAQ (reference sequence). V gave up 4 bases and J gave up 4 bases; unmatched junction bases: 4. This CDR3 comprises 14 residues.

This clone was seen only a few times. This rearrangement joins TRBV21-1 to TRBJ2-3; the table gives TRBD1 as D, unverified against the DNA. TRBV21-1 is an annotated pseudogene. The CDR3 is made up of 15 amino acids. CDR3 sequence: CAPNRDRGRTDTQYF. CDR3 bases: TGTGCCCCAAATCGGGACAGGGGGCGTACAGATACGCAGTATTTT.